These 9 T cell receptor beta chains were all obtained from the same sample, sequenced in a study of human T cells and chemical hapten exposure. Treatment here: therapeutic diphenylcyclopropenone sensitization with weekly scalp DPC. The study used a library that attached unique molecular identifiers to individual cDNA molecules. TCRdb called the reads again in MiXCR, with one record for every CDR3 protein. The table has several thousand distinct CDR3 sequences, around 49% seen once. This specimen was whole blood, taken before DPC sensitization or 2, 6, or about 24 weeks after (not recorded which). The source of these receptors is an adult with alopecia areata. Some clones in this sample may be carry-over from other donors' samples. This table probably holds off-target reads from a library built for another chain.

This clonotype came up a few times. This chain joins TRBV28 and TRBJ1-5, with D tentatively TRBD1 (6 bases). Deletions cut 8 bases from V and 5 bases from J, with 13 bases between. Germline V gene sequence: CDR1 MDHEN, CDR2 SYDVKM. The CDR3 runs to 13 residues. In DNA, the CDR3 is TGTGCCAGCCGACAGGTTTGGGATCAGCCCCAGCATTTT. Translated, it gives CASRQVWDQPQHF. Variable domain in full (rest from reference TRBV28 and TRBJ1-5): DVKVTQSSRYLVKRTGEKVFLECVQDMDHENMFWYRQDPGLGLRLIYFSYDVKMKEKGDIPEGYSVSREKKERFSLILESASTNQTSMYLCASRQVWDQPQHFGDGTRLSIL.

J is TRBJ2-5 and V is TRBV7-7; TRBD1 might be the D (6 bases). The V gene's germline CDR1 is SSHAT and CDR2 FNYEAQ (reference sequence). The CDR3 spans 13 residues. CDR3 residues: CACSSRDTETQYF. DNA for the CDR3: TGTGCTTGCAGCTCGAGGGACACCGAGACCCAGTACTTC.

The rearrangement joins TRBV7-2 to TRBJ2-5; 8 nucleotides match TRBD2. The CDR3 is made up of 15 amino acids. Germline V gene lookup returns CDR1 SGHTA and CDR2 FQGNSA. Trimming took 1 base from V and 6 from J; bases not matched to a gene: 7. CDR3 DNA: TGTGCCAGCAGCTTAGTCGGGGGGGCTTCGCAGACCCAGTACTTC. This gives the protein CASSLVGGASQTQYF.

This chain links TRBV9 with TRBJ2-5; 10 nucleotides agree with TRBD2. Germline V gene data show CDR1 as SGDLS and CDR2 as YYNGEE. The CDR3 spans 14 residues. V dropped 4 bases and J dropped 4; count of bases not matched to a gene: 4. CDR3: CASSTSGGAETQYF. The CDR3 DNA reads TGTGCCAGCAGCACGAGCGGGGGGGCAGAGACCCAGTACTTC.

This chain connects TRBV12-3 or TRBV12-4 to TRBJ2-1, with D possibly being TRBD1 (5 bases). V shed 2 bases and J shed 2 bases, with 7 bases lying between them. The CDR3 runs to 14 residues. The CDR3 bases are TGTGCCAGCAGTTTACAGGGTCCCTACAATGAGCAGTTCTTC. The encoded protein is CASSLQGPYNEQFF.

This clonotype was seen a few times. The chain has TRBV9 and TRBJ2-3, with TRBD2 as a possible D gene (5 bases). V was cut by 2 bases and J by 4 bases, with 14 bases left in between. Germline CDR1 SGDLS, CDR2 YYNGEE. This CDR3 region has 15 residues. The CDR3 DNA sequence: TGTGCCAGCAGCGTGTCTAGCAAGGAGCCAGATACGCAGTATTTT. Its protein is CASSVSSKEPDTQYF.

This clonotype was seen a handful of times. This chain uses TRBV27 with TRBJ2-7; D gene unclear. Germline V gives CDR1 MNHEY, CDR2 SMNVEV (reference sequence). The V gene lost 1 base and the J gene lost 4 bases, with 20 bases spanning the gap. This CDR3 region has 17 residues. The CDR3 here is CASSLWGSGSVSYEQYF. As DNA, the CDR3 is TGTGCCAGCAGTTTATGGGGATCCGGTTCCGTTTCTTACGAGCAGTACTTC.

The chain links TRBV5-6 to TRBJ2-1, with TRBD2 as a possible D gene (6 bases). The CDR3 contains 15 residues. The V end was cut by 4 bases, the J end by 7 bases, with 18 bases between. The germline CDR1 and CDR2 sequences are SGHDT and YYEEEE. The CDR3 spells CASSPLRRGGNEQFF. The CDR3 bases are TGTGCCAGCAGCCCCCTTAGGCGGGGAGGAAATGAGCAGTTCTTC.

The chain has TRBV6-5 and TRBJ1-3; D remains ambiguous. V lost 2 bases and J 0 bases, leaving 11 bases between the germline ends. CDR3 length: 16 residues. Germline V gene lookup returns CDR1 MNHEY and CDR2 SVGAGI. The CDR3 protein is CASSYRFANSGNTIYF. Written as DNA, the CDR3 is TGTGCCAGCAGTTACAGGTTCGCGAACTCTGGAAACACCATATATTTT.